Included here is one T cell receptor beta chain sequence, with context. It has no known antigen specificity. Its ends do not fully match the called genes, so a read error is possible. TCRbeta CDR3 regions were amplified from genomic DNA using the immunoSEQ Assay, a bias-controlled multiplex PCR. The study's own analysis went as follows. Nucleated cell counts per sample were estimated from amplification of reference gene primers within the assay. Sequence reads were collapsed and filtered to measure the absolute abundance of every unique TCRbeta CDR3 rearrangement. Productive Simpson clonality was computed per sample as the square root of Simpson's diversity index over productive rearrangements. TCRdb took this table from immuneACCESS and kept in-frame rearrangements with V and J called. Such tables lack part of the clones; where checked against another copy, unresolved V genes explain under half of the gap, and the rest is unexplained. From that table come the V and J calls and clone size; the DNA was used to work out D and trimming. This sample has roughly 250,000 clones in its table, and roughly 83% of those were observed once. Together, the top ten hold more than 9.5% of the sample.

The collaborating institutions used their own protocols to collect whole blood in K2EDTA tubes. For TCRbeta analysis, collaborators shipped samples as frozen whole blood, isolated PBMCs, or DNA extracted from either of those sample types. The data belong to a study of blood T cell repertoires in COVID-19 (dated by TCRdb to the early 2020s). About the study as a whole: The collaborator samples originated in the United States, Italy and Spain and spanned the acute and convalescent phases of COVID-19. The prospective study material was composed of cDNA or gDNA derived from T cells, B-cell-depleted T cells, or PBMCs. Subjects who had been exposed to COVID-19, were actively infected with it, or had recovered from it provided the deeply sampled blood TCRbeta repertoires that made up the dataset. A freely available public database, intended as a resource for researchers studying the immune response to SARS-CoV-2, is where the repertoires were released. The samples were drawn from two sources: the first 160 participants of the ongoing ImmuneRACE study, and 1,000 to 1,500 subjects contributed by 6 global collaborators. Sample metadata almost always included a de-identified subject ID, COVID-19 status, age in years and sex. HLA class I and class II types, where available, came from metadata supplied by the sample provider rather than from assay-based typing. Beyond this particular receptor, the publication reports: The quantity of clinical and demographic metadata differed by source and by participant and was supplied without curation.

The CDR3 goes from the cysteine to the phenylalanine over 17 residues. Just CDR3 DNA is preserved here, 51 bases in frame from base 1. CDR1 LGHDT and CDR2 YNNKEL were looked up in the germline V gene (reference sequence). Sequenced material: peripheral blood. The clonotype was recovered from a woman older than 75 with acute or convalescent COVID-19. The chain uses TRBV3-1 (or the pseudogene TRBV3-2) and TRBJ1-5; a stretch of 9 junction bases matches TRBD1. Read as DNA, the sequence is TGTGCCAGCAGCCAGACAGGGGGACGAGCTGGCAATCAGCTCCAGCATTTT. It encodes CASSQTGGRAGNQLQHF.